The rows below give T cell receptor beta chains drawn from one sample of a study of beta chain features in type 1 diabetes. The assay was immunoSEQ multiplex PCR, and TCRdb's table has in-frame clones only and misses some. This sample has fewer than 250,000 clones; about 9.3% occur once, and the top ten carry 0.034%. Sequencing was carried out using naive CD4+ T cells from blood. These receptors all come from a woman in her late teens or twenties in good health. CDR3s include the opening cysteine and the closing phenylalanine or tryptophan. D genes are given only for firm matches. Not all rows give a size; the values are once, few, many and, for expanded clones, a class.

j_gene: TRBJ1-2; v_gene: TRBV7-2; abundance: .; d_gene: TRBD1; CDR3aa: CASSRTGWSGYTF; CDR3nt: TGTGCCAGCAGCCGGACAGGGTGGAGTGGCTACACCTTC
j_gene: TRBJ2-5; v_gene: TRBV30; abundance: few; d_gene: .; CDR3aa: CAWSALVGTQETQYF; CDR3nt: TGTGCCTGGAGTGCCCTGGTGGGCACTCAAGAGACCCAGTACTTC
j_gene: TRBJ2-3; v_gene: TRBV19; abundance: .; d_gene: TRBD1; CDR3aa: CASSIDRGTQYF; CDR3nt: TGTGCCAGTAGTATCGACAGGGGTACGCAGTATTTT
j_gene: TRBJ1-2; v_gene: TRBV9; abundance: .; d_gene: .; CDR3aa: CASSVARGAYYGYTF; CDR3nt: TGTGCCAGCAGCGTAGCTAGGGGCGCGTACTATGGCTACACCTTC
j_gene: TRBJ1-1; v_gene: TRBV4-1; abundance: many; d_gene: TRBD1; CDR3aa: CASSQRRGTEAFF; CDR3nt: TGCGCCAGCAGCCAGCGCAGGGGGACTGAAGCTTTCTTT
j_gene: TRBJ2-3; v_gene: TRBV2; abundance: few; d_gene: .; CDR3aa: CASTGEHTDTQYF; CDR3nt: TGTGCCAGCACGGGGGAACACACAGATACGCAGTATTTT
j_gene: TRBJ1-2; v_gene: TRBV5-4; abundance: .; d_gene: TRBD1; CDR3aa: CASSLSVTGRDGYTF; CDR3nt: TGTGCCAGCAGCTTGTCCGTGACAGGGCGAGATGGCTACACCTTC
j_gene: TRBJ1-5; v_gene: TRBV29-1; abundance: few; d_gene: .; CDR3aa: CSVETDSNQPQHF; CDR3nt: TGCAGCGTTGAGACAGATAGCAATCAGCCCCAGCATTTT
j_gene: TRBJ2-5; v_gene: TRBV5-4; abundance: .; d_gene: .; CDR3aa: CASSLDRNQETQYF; CDR3nt: TGTGCCAGCAGCTTGGACAGGAACCAAGAGACCCAGTACTTC
j_gene: TRBJ2-5; v_gene: TRBV18; abundance: .; d_gene: .; CDR3aa: CASSPQGSQETQYF; CDR3nt: TGTGCCAGCTCACCACAGGGGTCCCAAGAGACCCAGTACTTC
j_gene: TRBJ1-2; v_gene: TRBV13; abundance: many; d_gene: TRBD1; CDR3aa: CATRTGDYGYTF; CDR3nt: TGTGCCACCCGGACAGGCGACTATGGCTACACCTTC
j_gene: TRBJ2-2; v_gene: TRBV5-1; abundance: .; d_gene: .; CDR3aa: CASSLGPNTGELFF; CDR3nt: TGCGCCAGCAGCTTGGGGCCAAACACCGGGGAGCTGTTTTTT
j_gene: TRBJ2-1; v_gene: TRBV14; abundance: few; d_gene: .; CDR3aa: CASSAHHLRTAYNEQFF; CDR3nt: TGTGCCAGCAGCGCCCATCACCTCAGGACAGCATACAATGAGCAGTTCTTC
j_gene: TRBJ1-1; v_gene: TRBV25-1; abundance: few; d_gene: TRBD1; CDR3aa: CASQRQGLNTEAFF; CDR3nt: TGTGCCAGCCAACGACAGGGGTTGAACACTGAAGCTTTCTTT
j_gene: TRBJ1-5; v_gene: TRBV2; abundance: few; d_gene: .; CDR3aa: CATRGGVSGQPQHF; CDR3nt: TGTGCCACCCGTGGAGGGGTCTCTGGTCAGCCCCAGCATTTT
j_gene: TRBJ1-2; v_gene: TRBV30; abundance: few; d_gene: TRBD1; CDR3aa: CAWSVGQGNGYTF; CDR3nt: TGTGCCTGGAGTGTGGGACAGGGGAATGGCTACACCTTC
j_gene: TRBJ1-2; v_gene: TRBV18; abundance: .; d_gene: TRBD1; CDR3aa: CASSPNPGTGGYTF; CDR3nt: TGTGCCAGCTCGCCTAATCCCGGGACAGGAGGCTACACCTTC
j_gene: TRBJ2-5; v_gene: TRBV2; abundance: few; d_gene: .; CDR3aa: CASIGGSETQYF; CDR3nt: TGTGCCAGCATCGGGGGATCCGAGACCCAGTACTTC
j_gene: TRBJ1-2; v_gene: TRBV5-6; abundance: few; d_gene: .; CDR3aa: CASSPGGSGPGGYTF; CDR3nt: TGTGCCAGCAGCCCTGGGGGGTCTGGACCCGGTGGCTACACCTTC
j_gene: TRBJ1-6; v_gene: TRBV4-1; abundance: .; d_gene: .; CDR3aa: CASSQEPRGNSPLHF; CDR3nt: TGCGCCAGCAGCCAAGAACCCCGGGGTAATTCACCCCTCCACTTT
j_gene: TRBJ1-6; v_gene: TRBV5-1; abundance: few; d_gene: TRBD1; CDR3aa: CASSLEFPTGEGSPLHF; CDR3nt: TGCGCCAGCAGCTTGGAATTTCCGACAGGGGAGGGTTCACCCCTCCACTTT
j_gene: TRBJ2-1; v_gene: TRBV30; abundance: .; d_gene: TRBD2; CDR3aa: CAGLRGGNEQFF; CDR3nt: TGTGCCGGTCTCCGGGGGGGCAATGAGCAGTTCTTC
j_gene: TRBJ1-6; v_gene: TRBV5-1; abundance: .; d_gene: TRBD1; CDR3aa: CASSLGGQGNSPLHF; CDR3nt: TGCGCCAGCAGCTTGGGCGGACAGGGGAATTCACCCCTCCACTTT
j_gene: TRBJ2-7; v_gene: TRBV4-1; abundance: few; d_gene: TRBD1; CDR3aa: CASSQQTGTGRLEQYF; CDR3nt: TGCGCCAGCAGCCAACAAACCGGGACAGGGAGGCTCGAGCAGTACTTC
j_gene: TRBJ2-3; v_gene: TRBV6-6; abundance: .; d_gene: TRBD1; CDR3aa: CASSPGTGRTDTQYF; CDR3nt: TGTGCCAGCAGCCCCGGGACAGGGCGTACAGATACGCAGTATTTT
j_gene: TRBJ1-1; v_gene: TRBV7-3; abundance: few; d_gene: .; CDR3aa: CASSYQGTNTEAFF; CDR3nt: TGTGCCAGCAGCTACCAGGGTACGAACACTGAAGCTTTCTTT
j_gene: TRBJ1-5; v_gene: TRBV27; abundance: few; d_gene: .; CDR3aa: CASSLQVTQPQHF; CDR3nt: TGTGCCAGCAGTTTACAGGTGACTCAGCCCCAGCATTTT
j_gene: TRBJ2-7; v_gene: TRBV6-5; abundance: .; d_gene: .; CDR3aa: CASSYAGYEQYF; CDR3nt: TGTGCCAGCAGTTACGCAGGGTACGAGCAGTACTTC
j_gene: TRBJ2-7; v_gene: TRBV5-1; abundance: few; d_gene: TRBD1; CDR3aa: CASSSNRDRDYEQYF; CDR3nt: TGCGCCAGCAGCTCCAACCGGGACAGGGATTACGAGCAGTACTTC
j_gene: TRBJ2-5; v_gene: TRBV5-1; abundance: few; d_gene: .; CDR3aa: CASSSGQQETQYF; CDR3nt: TGCGCCAGCAGCTCCGGACAGCAAGAGACCCAGTACTTC